Below, one TCR beta chain is given with its context. Its specificity is not known. The sample carries other DNA sequences with the same CDR3. Sequencing used immunoSEQ multiplex PCR; TCRdb keeps in-frame clones, though not all of them. This table holds 150,000 to 200,000 clones, about 91% found once. These data belong to a study of T cell responses to AZD1222 COVID-19 vaccine. About the research overall: Doses given second, at about 4 or about 12 weeks, were pooled.

The V end was cut by 3 bases, the J end by 8 bases, with 7 bases between. The germline V gene encodes CDR1 DFQATT and CDR2 SNEGSKA (reference sequence). The CDR3 contains 10 residues. The study's findings and limits: An increase in Spike-specific TCR breadth and depth was observed after two AZD1222 doses. Nearly half of spike-specific TCRs reportedly target unmutated variant regions.

This specimen consisted of peripheral blood, obtained on day 0 of AZD1222 vaccination. The receptor was derived from an adult in good health. The rearrangement links TRBV20-1 to TRBJ1-2; D gene ambiguous. This CDR3 is CSARVGGYTF. The CDR3 DNA is TGCAGTGCTAGGGTAGGCGGCTACACCTTC.